This TCR beta chain was recovered during a study of identical twins. In TCRdb, the 5' RACE reads were re-called with MiXCR into one record per CDR3 protein. The sample carries about 520,000 distinct CDR3 sequences, 20% to 25% recorded once. The CDR3 consists of 15 residues. V lost 6 bases and J 8 bases, leaving 23 bases between the germline ends. From germline, CDR1 is DFQATT and CDR2 SNEGSKA (reference sequence). The sample holds a few counts of this clonotype. This sample also belongs to another study, concerning T cells expressing NK-cell markers.

The chain combines TRBV20-1 with TRBJ1-3, with D unresolved. Sequencing used CD4+ T cells sorted from blood. The clonotype comes from a woman aged 18-30 years in good health. CDR3 coding DNA: TGCAGTGCCCGGGCCCGAAGGGCACCTCGGGACACCATATATTTT. The encoded protein is CSARARRAPRDTIYF.